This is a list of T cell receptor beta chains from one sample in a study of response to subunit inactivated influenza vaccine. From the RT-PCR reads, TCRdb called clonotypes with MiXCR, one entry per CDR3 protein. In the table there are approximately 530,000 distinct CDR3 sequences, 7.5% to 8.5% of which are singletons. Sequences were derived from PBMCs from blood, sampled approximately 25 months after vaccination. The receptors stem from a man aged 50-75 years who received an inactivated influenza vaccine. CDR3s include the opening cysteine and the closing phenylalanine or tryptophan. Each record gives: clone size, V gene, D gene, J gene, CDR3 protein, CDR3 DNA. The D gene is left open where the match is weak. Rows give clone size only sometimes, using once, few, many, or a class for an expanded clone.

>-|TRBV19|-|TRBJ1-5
CASSSPALYVQPQHF
TGTGCCAGTAGTTCCCCTGCCCTCTATGTGCAGCCCCAGCATTTT
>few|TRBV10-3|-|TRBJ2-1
CAISEVRGLAYNEQFF
TGTGCCATCAGTGAGGTTAGGGGCCTGGCTTACAATGAGCAGTTCTTC
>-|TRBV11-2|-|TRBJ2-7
CASSLDPGYEQYF
TGTGCCAGCAGCTTAGATCCGGGTTACGAGCAGTACTTC
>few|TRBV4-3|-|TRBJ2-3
CASSQDLGTDTQYF
TGCGCCAGCAGCCAAGACTTAGGCACAGATACGCAGTATTTT
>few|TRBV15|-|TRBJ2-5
CATSRDVATPRNRQETQYF
TGTGCCACCAGCAGAGATGTCGCGACTCCGAGGAACCGCCAAGAGACCCAGTACTTC
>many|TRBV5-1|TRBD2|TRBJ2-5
CASRTSGRAPQETQYF
TGCGCCTCCCGGACTAGCGGGAGGGCTCCCCAAGAGACCCAGTACTTC
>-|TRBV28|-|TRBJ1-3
CASRPAGLTGNTIYF
TGTGCCAGCAGACCAGCAGGGCTCACTGGAAACACCATATATTTT
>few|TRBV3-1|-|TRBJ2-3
CASSQDLGTPTDTQYF
TGTGCCAGCAGCCAAGATCTCGGGACTCCGACAGATACGCAGTATTTT
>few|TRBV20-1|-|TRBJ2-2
CSARDLLTGELFF
TGCAGTGCTAGAGATCTGCTCACCGGGGAGCTGTTTTTT
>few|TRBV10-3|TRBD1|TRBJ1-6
CAIHRDRDSPLHF
TGTGCCATCCACCGGGACAGGGATTCACCCCTCCACTTT
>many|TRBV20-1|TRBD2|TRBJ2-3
CSARDRLAGATDTQYF
TGCAGTGCTAGAGATCGTCTAGCGGGAGCCACAGATACGCAGTATTTT
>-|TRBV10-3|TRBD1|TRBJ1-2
CAISDLPGGVYGYTF
TGTGCCATCAGTGATCTTCCAGGGGGCGTCTATGGCTACACCTTC
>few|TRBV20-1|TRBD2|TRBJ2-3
CSARDPLGTSGGAFIADTQYF
TGCAGTGCTAGAGATCCTCTTGGGACTAGCGGGGGGGCCTTTATCGCAGATACGCAGTATTTT
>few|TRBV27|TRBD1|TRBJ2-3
CASSPGTGWGTDTQYF
TGTGCCAGCAGTCCGGGGACAGGGTGGGGCACAGATACGCAGTATTTT
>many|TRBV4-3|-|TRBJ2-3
CASSHKAADTQYF
TGCGCCAGCAGCCACAAGGCCGCAGATACGCAGTATTTT
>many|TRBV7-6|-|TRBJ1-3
CASSLAGSGNTIYF
TGTGCCAGCAGCTTAGCGGGGTCCGGAAACACCATATATTTT
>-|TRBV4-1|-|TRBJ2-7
CASSFQGGTEQYF
TGCGCCAGCAGCTTCCAGGGGGGTACCGAGCAGTACTTC
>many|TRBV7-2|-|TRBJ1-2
CASSIRGTGNYGYTF
TGTGCCAGCAGCATCCGCGGGACGGGAAACTATGGCTACACCTTC
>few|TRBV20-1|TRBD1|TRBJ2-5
CSARDLDRGETQYF
TGCAGTGCTAGAGATCTCGACAGGGGAGAGACCCAGTACTTC
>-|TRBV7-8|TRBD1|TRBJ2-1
CASSLVPDRVDEQFF
TGTGCCAGCAGCTTAGTCCCGGACAGGGTGGATGAGCAGTTCTTC
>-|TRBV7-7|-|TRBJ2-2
CASSLEGRANTGELFF
TGTGCCAGCAGCTTAGAGGGCAGGGCGAACACCGGGGAGCTGTTTTTT
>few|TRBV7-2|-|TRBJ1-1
CASSARQDTEAFF
TGTGCCAGCAGCGCTCGACAGGACACTGAAGCTTTCTTT
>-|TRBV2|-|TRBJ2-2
CASSVHRANTGELFF
TGTGCCAGCAGTGTCCACAGGGCTAACACCGGGGAGCTGTTTTTT
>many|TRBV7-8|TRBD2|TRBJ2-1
CASSPTGSSGRALNEQFF
TGTGCCAGCAGCCCCACGGGGTCGTCCGGGAGGGCCCTCAATGAGCAGTTCTTC
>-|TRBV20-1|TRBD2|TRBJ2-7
CSAPHSASGSYEQYF
TGCAGTGCTCCCCACAGCGCTAGCGGGAGCTACGAGCAGTACTTC
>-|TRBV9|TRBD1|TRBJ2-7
CASSVDLGTGASEQYF
TGTGCCAGCAGCGTAGATTTAGGGACAGGGGCTTCCGAGCAGTACTTC
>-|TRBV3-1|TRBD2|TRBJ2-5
CASSLVLGTSGKETQYF
TGTGCCAGCAGCTTAGTCCTTGGGACTAGCGGGAAAGAGACCCAGTACTTC
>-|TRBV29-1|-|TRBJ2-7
CSVVMSYEQYF
TGCAGCGTCGTGATGTCCTACGAGCAGTACTTC
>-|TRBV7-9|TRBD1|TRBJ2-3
CASSWKGQGTDTQYF
TGTGCCAGCAGCTGGAAGGGACAGGGCACAGATACGCAGTATTTT
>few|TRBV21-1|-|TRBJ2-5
CASSKESATGGQETQYF
TGTGCCAGCAGCAAAGAAAGTGCGACAGGGGGCCAAGAGACCCAGTACTTC
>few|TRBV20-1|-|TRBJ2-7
CSAWADLGDEQYF
TGCAGTGCGTGGGCGGACCTGGGTGACGAGCAGTACTTC
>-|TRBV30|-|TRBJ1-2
CAWSVGKHYGYTF
TGTGCCTGGAGTGTTGGCAAGCACTATGGCTACACCTTC
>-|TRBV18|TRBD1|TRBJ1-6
CASSRGTVNNSPLHF
TGTGCCAGCTCGCGAGGGACAGTCAATAATTCACCCCTCCACTTT
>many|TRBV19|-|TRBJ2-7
CASRDVLNEQYF
TGTGCCAGTCGGGACGTGCTAAACGAGCAGTACTTC
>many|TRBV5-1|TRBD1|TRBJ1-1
CASSLQGANTEAFF
TGCGCCAGCAGCTTACAGGGGGCGAACACTGAAGCTTTCTTT
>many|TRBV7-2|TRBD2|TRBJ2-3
CASSSSTSVTDTQYF
TGTGCCAGCAGCTCCTCCACTAGCGTCACAGATACGCAGTATTTT
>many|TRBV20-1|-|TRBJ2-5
CSAPDWRVRETQYF
TGCAGTGCCCCTGATTGGCGTGTTAGGGAGACCCAGTACTTC
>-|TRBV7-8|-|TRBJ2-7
CASSFRGNYEQYF
TGTGCCAGCAGCTTCAGAGGGAACTACGAGCAGTACTTC
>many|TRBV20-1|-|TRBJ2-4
CSAGVPAKNIQYF
TGCAGTGCTGGGGTTCCGGCCAAAAACATTCAGTACTTC
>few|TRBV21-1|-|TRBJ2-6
CASSKDLRGKPPRGANVLTF
TGTGCCAGCAGCAAAGACTTACGTGGGAAGCCCCCGAGGGGGGCCAACGTCCTGACTTTC
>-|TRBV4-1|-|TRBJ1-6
CASSQDFNSPLHF
TGCGCCAGCAGCCAAGATTTCAATTCACCCCTCCACTTT
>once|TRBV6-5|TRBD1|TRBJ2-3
CASSSGPDRRTDTQYF
TGTGCCAGCAGTTCTGGCCCGGACAGGCGCACAGATACGCAGTATTTT
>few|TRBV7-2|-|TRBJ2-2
CASRPNQGGSGELFF
TGTGCCAGCAGACCAAATCAGGGGGGATCCGGGGAGCTGTTTTTT
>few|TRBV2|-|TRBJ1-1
CASTKDTEAFF
TGTGCCAGTACCAAGGACACTGAAGCTTTCTTT
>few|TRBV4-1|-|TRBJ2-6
CASSQTHRKAGANVLTF
TGCGCCAGCAGCCAAACTCACAGGAAAGCTGGGGCCAACGTCCTGACTTTC
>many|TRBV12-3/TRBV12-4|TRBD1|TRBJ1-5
CASSPGGTVLSPQHF
TGTGCCAGCAGTCCCGGGGGGACAGTCTTATCGCCCCAGCATTTT
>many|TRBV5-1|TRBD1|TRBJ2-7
CASSSNPPGQGTYEQYF
TGCGCCAGCAGCTCCAATCCTCCGGGACAGGGGACCTACGAGCAGTACTTC